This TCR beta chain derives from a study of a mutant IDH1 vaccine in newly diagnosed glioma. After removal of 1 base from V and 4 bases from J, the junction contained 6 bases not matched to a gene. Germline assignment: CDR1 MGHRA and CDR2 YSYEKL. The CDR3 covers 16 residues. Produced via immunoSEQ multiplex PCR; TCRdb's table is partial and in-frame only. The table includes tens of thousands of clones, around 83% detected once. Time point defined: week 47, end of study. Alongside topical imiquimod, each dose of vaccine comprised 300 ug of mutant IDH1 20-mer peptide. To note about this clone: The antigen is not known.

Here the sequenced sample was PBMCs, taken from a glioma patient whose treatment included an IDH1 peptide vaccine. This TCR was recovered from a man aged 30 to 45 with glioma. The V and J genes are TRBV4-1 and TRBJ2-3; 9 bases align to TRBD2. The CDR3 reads CASSQVAGGPADTQYF. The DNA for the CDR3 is TGCGCCAGCAGCCAAGTGGCGGGGGGGCCTGCAGATACGCAGTATTTT.